A selection of T cell receptor beta chains follows, all from one sample in a study of T cells after yellow fever vaccination. TCRdb reprocessed the 5' RACE reads via MiXCR and lists one record per CDR3 protein. The table has tens of thousands of distinct CDR3 sequences, 6.5% to 8% seen once. Source: CD8+ T cells sorted from PBMCs, taken 15 days after the yellow fever booster vaccination. These receptors originate from a man aged 25-40 years who received the YFV17D yellow fever vaccine. Each CDR3 is given with its conserved first and last residue. D genes are given only for firm matches. Size is stated for part of the rows, as once, few or many counts, or as a class when the clone is expanded.

>many|TRBJ2-7|NA|TRBV7-9
CASSPPGQNYEQYF
TGTGCCAGCAGTCCACCGGGACAAAACTACGAGCAGTACTTC
>many|TRBJ2-7|NA|TRBV7-2
CASSYTGILYEQYF
TGTGCCAGCAGCTATACGGGAATCCTCTACGAGCAGTACTTC
>many|TRBJ2-1|TRBD2|TRBV5-1
CASSLEGASGNNEQFF
TGCGCCAGCAGCTTGGAAGGGGCTAGCGGGAACAATGAGCAGTTCTTC
>many|TRBJ2-7|TRBD2|TRBV30
CAWSDPGTSGSYEQYF
TGTGCCTGGAGTGACCCCGGGACTAGCGGGAGCTACGAGCAGTACTTC
>many|TRBJ2-1|NA|TRBV20-1
CSAELGETGMHEQFF
TGCAGTGCGGAATTAGGAGAGACCGGGATGCATGAGCAGTTCTTC
>many|TRBJ2-7|NA|TRBV28
CASSLSEEQYF
TGTGCCAGCAGTTTGTCAGAAGAGCAGTACTTC
>many|TRBJ2-7|NA|TRBV18
CASSPENFYEQYF
TGTGCCAGCTCACCGGAAAATTTCTACGAGCAGTACTTC
>many|TRBJ2-7|NA|TRBV5-1
CASSEEGHEQYF
TGCGCCAGCAGCGAAGAGGGCCACGAGCAGTACTTC
>many|TRBJ1-1|NA|TRBV12-3/TRBV12-4
CASSLSRTEAFF
TGTGCCAGCAGCCTTAGCCGCACTGAAGCTTTCTTT
>many|TRBJ2-6|NA|TRBV28
CASSTATPRPQTGANVLTF
TGTGCCAGCAGTACCGCCACTCCCAGACCCCAAACTGGGGCCAACGTCCTGACTTTC
>few|TRBJ2-7|TRBD2|TRBV11-2
CASSLDWESGSSYEQYF
TGTGCCAGCAGCTTAGATTGGGAGAGCGGGAGTTCCTACGAGCAGTACTTC
>NA|TRBJ2-7|NA|TRBV4-1
CASSQGQWAYEQYF
TGCGCCAGCAGCCAAGGACAGTGGGCTTACGAGCAGTACTTC
>many|TRBJ2-7|TRBD2|TRBV27
CASSPSLLAGDYEQYF
TGTGCCAGCAGTCCAAGTTTGCTAGCGGGTGACTACGAGCAGTACTTC
>NA|TRBJ2-3|NA|TRBV5-8
CASSLVPPDTQYF
TGTGCCAGCAGCTTAGTACCGCCCGATACGCAGTATTTT
>many|TRBJ1-2|NA|TRBV29-1
CSVEPASYGYTF
TGCAGCGTTGAACCTGCAAGCTATGGCTACACCTTC
>many|TRBJ2-2|NA|TRBV11-2
CASSVQGPGELFF
TGTGCCAGCAGCGTACAGGGTCCCGGGGAGCTGTTTTTT
>many|TRBJ2-1|NA|TRBV5-1
CASKSGQGSYNEQFF
TGCGCCAGCAAGAGCGGGCAGGGTTCCTACAATGAGCAGTTCTTC
>NA|TRBJ2-7|TRBD1|TRBV7-2
CASSLGAGTGGDEQYF
TGTGCCAGCAGCTTAGGGGCCGGGACAGGGGGAGACGAGCAGTACTTC
>many|TRBJ2-2|NA|TRBV12-3/TRBV12-4
CALRDEALELFF
TGTGCCCTCCGGGACGAAGCCTTGGAGCTGTTTTTT
>many|TRBJ2-7|NA|TRBV20-1
CSARTPEGYEQYF
TGCAGTGCCAGAACCCCGGAGGGGTACGAGCAGTACTTC
>NA|TRBJ2-5|NA|TRBV7-9
CASSLVGTGETQYF
TGTGCCAGCAGCTTAGTCGGGACTGGGGAGACCCAGTACTTC
>many|TRBJ2-1|NA|TRBV29-1
CSVDGRGDYNEQFF
TGCAGCGTTGACGGCAGGGGGGACTACAATGAGCAGTTCTTC
>NA|TRBJ2-7|NA|TRBV23-1
CASSQSGRAGSYEQYF
TGCGCCAGCAGTCAATCCGGGCGGGCAGGGTCCTACGAGCAGTACTTC
>many|TRBJ2-1|NA|TRBV12-3/TRBV12-4
CASSLPWNNEQFF
TGTGCCAGCAGTCTCCCCTGGAACAATGAGCAGTTCTTC
>NA|TRBJ2-7|NA|TRBV20-1
CSAPGAPLKPYEQYF
TGCAGTGCTCCCGGAGCGCCTCTCAAACCCTACGAGCAGTACTTC
>many|TRBJ1-1|TRBD1|TRBV5-1
CASSFGMTGANTEAFF
TGCGCCAGCAGCTTCGGGATGACAGGGGCGAACACTGAAGCTTTCTTT
>many|TRBJ2-5|NA|TRBV27
CASSAYQTQETQYF
TGTGCCAGCAGTGCCTATCAAACCCAAGAGACCCAGTACTTC
>many|TRBJ2-7|TRBD2|TRBV7-8
CAVTSGSHEQYF
TGTGCCGTTACTAGCGGGAGCCACGAGCAGTACTTC
>many|TRBJ2-1|NA|TRBV5-6
CASSPARVQQFF
TGTGCCAGCAGCCCTGCGAGGGTTCAGCAGTTCTTC
>many|TRBJ2-3|TRBD2|TRBV10-3
CAISGRLAGAPDTQYF
TGTGCCATCAGTGGTCGACTAGCGGGAGCCCCAGATACGCAGTATTTT
>many|TRBJ2-3|TRBD1|TRBV4-3
CASSQDIAGQGPDTQYF
TGCGCCAGCAGCCAAGATATTGCGGGACAGGGGCCAGATACGCAGTATTTT
>many|TRBJ2-7|NA|TRBV7-9
CASSVSYEQYF
TGTGCCAGCAGCGTCTCCTACGAGCAGTACTTC